Presented here are 32 T cell receptor beta chains from one specimen sequenced in a study of blood T cell repertoires in COVID-19. Using immunoSEQ multiplex PCR, the repertoire was profiled, and TCRdb retains in-frame clones only, with some absent. The data show about 210,000 clones, approximately 86% seen once. Sequencing was done on a sample of peripheral blood. The receptors originated from a man aged 40-50 years with acute or convalescent COVID-19.

The J gene is TRBJ2-1, the V gene TRBV12-3 or TRBV12-4; D may be TRBD2 (6 bases). V was pared by 7 bases and J by 10 bases, with 11 bases between. The CDR3 spans 11 residues. The DNA of the CDR3 is TGTGCCAGCACGACTAGTATGGAGCAGTTCTTC. As protein: CASTTSMEQFF.

The chain recombines TRBV7-6 with TRBJ2-7, with D maybe TRBD2 (6 bases). V gave up 8 bases and J gave up 5 bases, with 10 bases separating them. CDR1 and CDR2 (germline): SGHVS, FNYEAQ. CDR3 length: 11 residues. DNA of the CDR3: TGTGCCAGCGGACTAAGGGACGAGCAGTACTTC. Protein sequence: CASGLRDEQYF.

The chain couples TRBV5-1 to TRBJ2-5; 9 positions agree with TRBD1. CDR1 SGHRS and CDR2 YFSETQ come from the germline V gene. The CDR3 extends over 15 amino acids. J gave up 4 bases and V 0 bases, and 4 bases lay outside the gene matches. CDR3 sequence reads: CASSLGGQGGETQYF. DNA of the CDR3: TGCGCCAGCAGCTTGGGGGGACAGGGAGGAGAGACCCAGTACTTC.

This sequence joins TRBV5-1 and TRBJ1-1, with D perhaps TRBD1 (5 bases). Germline V gene lookup returns CDR1 SGHRS and CDR2 YFSETQ. Trimming stripped 0 bases from V and 6 bases from J, with 12 bases between. The CDR3 runs to 14 residues. The CDR3 loop reads CASSLDGGESEAFF. CDR3 nucleotides: TGCGCCAGCAGCTTGGACGGGGGTGAGTCTGAAGCTTTCTTT.

This chain links TRBV4-3 with TRBJ2-7, with 9 bases matching TRBD2. CDR1 LGHNA and CDR2 YSLEER come from the germline V gene. The CDR3 totals 16 residues. V lost 0 bases, J lost 6 bases, and 9 bases stayed unmatched. CDR3 loop: CASSQDMGGRGGEQYF. In DNA, the CDR3 is TGCGCCAGCAGCCAAGATATGGGCGGGAGGGGAGGCGAGCAGTACTTC.

This clone was detected only a few times. Other DNA sequences in this specimen translate into the identical CDR3. The chain couples TRBV6-5 to TRBJ2-1, with 7 bases lining up with TRBD1. In germline, CDR1 is MNHEY, CDR2 SVGAGI. The length of the CDR3 is 13 residues. Unmatched junction bases numbered 6, after V lost 6 bases and J lost 7 bases. The CDR3 bases are TGTGCCAGCAGGGTACAGGGGAGAAATGAGCAGTTCTTC. Translated: CASRVQGRNEQFF.

The genes are TRBV6-5 and TRBJ2-7; 8 nucleotides line up with TRBD2. CDR1 and CDR2 from the germline V gene are MNHEY and SVGAGI. This CDR3 spans 16 amino acids. The J segment lost 0 bases and the V segment lost 2 bases, leaving 6 bases of the junction unmatched. CDR3 in amino acids: CASSYAGGTSSYEQYF. CDR3 in DNA: TGTGCCAGCAGTTACGCGGGAGGAACGAGCTCCTACGAGCAGTACTTC.

The V and J genes are TRBV2 and TRBJ1-1, with D possibly matching TRBD1 (5 bases). This CDR3 region has 12 residues. Per germline, CDR1 SNHLY and CDR2 FYNNEI. V dropped 7 bases and J dropped 5 bases, with 11 bases sitting between them. CDR3 sequence (DNA): TGTGCCAGCACTCCGGGGGAAACTGAAGCTTTCTTT. As protein: CASTPGETEAFF.

The CDR3 loop is CASSPGSGQGMIYGYTF. In nucleotides, the CDR3 is TGCGCCAGCAGCCCAGGGTCCGGACAGGGTATGATTTATGGCTACACCTTC. This sequence joins TRBV5-1 and TRBJ1-2; 8 bases are a match to TRBD1. Per germline, CDR1 SGHRS and CDR2 YFSETQ. This CDR3 is built from 17 residues. The junction had 16 bases not matched to a gene; V was cut back by 4 bases and J by 5 bases.

The chain couples TRBV5-1 to TRBJ2-2, with D possibly being TRBD1 (5 bases). The CDR3 contains 14 residues. From germline, CDR1 is SGHRS and CDR2 YFSETQ. The ends were cut back, 10 bases at V and 3 bases at J, with 16 bases in the middle. CDR3 DNA sequence: TGCGCCGTCTCAGGGTTTCGGGACACCGGGGAGCTGTTTTTT. It is translated as CAVSGFRDTGELFF.

This rearrangement joins TRBV5-1 to TRBJ1-6; 7 nucleotides agree with TRBD1. This CDR3 contains 14 residues. Per germline, CDR1 SGHRS and CDR2 YFSETQ. V lost 4 bases, J lost 3 bases, and 1 base stayed unmatched. DNA of the CDR3: TGCGCCAGCAGCGGGGACAGCTATAATTCACCCCTCCACTTT. It translates to CASSGDSYNSPLHF.

V gene TRBV12-3 or TRBV12-4 combines with J gene TRBJ1-5; perhaps TRBD1 as D (5 bases). The CDR3 spans 13 residues. Trimming stripped 8 bases from V and 6 bases from J, with 14 bases between. CDR3 residues: CASSGQGGQPQHF. CDR3 bases: TGTGCCAGCTCTGGCCAGGGAGGTCAGCCCCAGCATTTT.

J is TRBJ1-2 and V is TRBV2; 11 nucleotides agree with TRBD1. With V trimmed by 5 bases and J by 5 bases, 10 bases remained unmatched. This CDR3 contains 16 residues. Germline CDR1 and CDR2: SNHLY and FYNNEI. In nucleotides, the CDR3 is TGTGCCAGCAGTTCAGGAGGGACAGGGGGGTTATATGGCTACACCTTC. Translation: CASSSGGTGGLYGYTF.

The chain links TRBV7-6 to TRBJ2-1; the D is unclear. The germline gives CDR1 SGHVS, CDR2 FNYEAQ. The CDR3 is made up of 14 amino acids. The V gene lost 3 bases and the J gene lost 6 bases, with 12 bases spanning the gap. CDR3 region: CASSFSGQFNEQFF. For the CDR3, the DNA is TGTGCCAGCAGCTTTAGTGGGCAGTTCAATGAGCAGTTCTTC.

The chain carries TRBV11-2 and TRBJ2-5; no clear D gene. CDR3 length: 12 amino acids. CDR1 and CDR2 (germline): SGHAT, FQNNGV. V lost 1 base, J lost 5 bases, and 5 bases lay in between. The CDR3 DNA reads as TGTGCCAGCAGCTTAGTGCGCGAGACCCAGTACTTC. Translating it yields CASSLVRETQYF.

A single count supports this clone. V usage is TRBV7-9 and J usage is TRBJ2-7; no clear D gene. Per germline, CDR1 SEHNR and CDR2 FQNEAQ (reference sequence). V was cut by 3 bases and J by 1 base, with 7 bases left in between. This CDR3 has 13 residues. The CDR3 DNA reads as TGTGCCAGCAGCTTCCAGGCATCCTACGAGCAGTACTTC. This translates into CASSFQASYEQYF.

V and J are TRBV7-9 and TRBJ2-2, with D possibly matching TRBD1 (5 bases). The CDR3 sequence is 16 residues long. Germline-derived CDR1 and CDR2 are SEHNR and FQNEAQ (reference sequence). The V end lost 6 bases, the J end lost 0 bases, and 14 bases lay between the germline ends. DNA for the CDR3: TGTGCCAGCAGTATGACAGTGCCCCCGAACACCGGGGAGCTGTTTTTT. Amino acid sequence: CASSMTVPPNTGELFF.

The table lists this clone with many counts. A junction boundary mismatches the germline segment, possibly from a read error. The V call is TRBV18, the J call TRBJ1-1, with D uncertain. CDR1 and CDR2 (germline): KGHSH, LQKENI. This CDR3 contains 13 residues. CDR3 residues: CASSPHPDTEAFF. The CDR3 DNA is TGTGCCAGCTCACCACACCCAGACACGGAAGCTTTCTTT. Supplemented by reference TRBV18 and TRBJ1-1, the full variable domain reads NAGVMQNPRHLVRRRGQEARLRCSPMKGHSHVYWYRQLPEEGLKFMVYLQKENIIDESGMPKERFSAEFPKEGPSILRIQQVVRGDSAAYFCASSPHPDTEAFFGQGTRLTVV.

The V and J genes are TRBV5-1 and TRBJ1-1, with TRBD1 matching 7 bases. CDR1 SGHRS and CDR2 YFSETQ come from the germline V gene. This CDR3 is 16 amino acids long. With 4 bases clipped from V and 0 bases from J, the junction kept 9 bases outside the gene matches. The CDR3, as DNA: TGCGCCAGCAGCCTCCGGACAGGAAACATGAACACTGAAGCTTTCTTT. This gives the protein CASSLRTGNMNTEAFF.

V usage is TRBV19 and J usage is TRBJ1-6; 7 bases match TRBD1. Germline V lookup: CDR1 LNHDA, CDR2 SQIVND (reference sequence). The trim removed 7 bases at V and 10 bases at J, leaving 16 bases unmatched. CDR3 length: 16 residues. The DNA for the CDR3 is TGTGCCAGTACCCCAGGGGGGACGGGGGCAGACTCACCCCTCCACTTT. As protein: CASTPGGTGADSPLHF.

The chain carries TRBV29-1 and TRBJ2-7, with D possibly matching TRBD2 (5 bases). The V end lost 7 bases, the J end lost 4 bases, and 17 bases lay between the germline ends. The CDR3 is 13 amino acids. Looked up from germline, CDR1 is SQVTM and CDR2 is ANQGSEA. This chain's CDR3 is CSALTGSMYEQYF. In nucleotides, the CDR3 is TGCAGCGCACTAACGGGATCGATGTACGAGCAGTACTTC.

This clone was seen a single time. The chain joins TRBV27 to TRBJ2-7; 7 bases map to TRBD1. The CDR3 totals 14 residues. V trimming: 3 bases; J trimming: 2 bases; junction bases outside the gene matches: 4. Germline V lookup: CDR1 MNHEY, CDR2 SMNVEV (reference sequence). The CDR3 region is CASSFYRGAYEQYF. CDR3 DNA sequence: TGTGCCAGCAGTTTTTACAGGGGTGCCTACGAGCAGTACTTC.

This clone appeared a single time. J is TRBJ2-3 and V is TRBV24-1, with 7 bases that match TRBD2. With V trimmed by 9 bases and J by 2 bases, 7 bases remained unmatched. The CDR3 is 14 amino acids. Germline CDR1 reads KGHDR; CDR2 reads SFDVKD. CDR3 nucleotide sequence: TGTGCCACCGCCCCTAGCGGACCCACAGATACGCAGTATTTT. It translates to CATAPSGPTDTQYF.

The gene calls are TRBV5-4 and TRBJ1-1; 10 bases fit TRBD1. The junction had 12 bases not matched to a gene; V was cut back by 6 bases and J by 1 base. This CDR3 is 17 amino acids long. Germline V gene data show CDR1 as SGHNT and CDR2 as YYREEE (reference sequence). CDR3 protein: CASTAVGQGGRNTEAFF. The CDR3, as DNA: TGTGCCAGCACCGCCGTCGGACAGGGGGGTAGGAACACTGAAGCTTTCTTT.

V is TRBV19 and J is TRBJ1-5, with 7 positions matching TRBD1. The V gene's germline CDR1 is LNHDA and CDR2 SQIVND (reference sequence). This CDR3 region has 11 residues. The J segment lost 11 bases and the V segment lost 7 bases, leaving 5 bases of the junction unmatched. The CDR3 DNA reads TGTGCCAGTACCTCGGACAGGTCCCAGCATTTT. Protein sequence: CASTSDRSQHF.

The V call is TRBV5-1, the J call TRBJ2-7; 11 bases are a match to TRBD2. The germline gives CDR1 SGHRS, CDR2 YFSETQ. The CDR3 totals 16 residues. The ends lost 5 bases at V and 0 bases at J; junction bases unmatched: 7. CDR3 region: CASSLAGGPFSYEQYF. CDR3 nucleotides: TGCGCCAGCAGTTTAGCGGGAGGGCCATTCTCCTACGAGCAGTACTTC.

V usage is TRBV7-9 and J usage is TRBJ2-1, with D perhaps TRBD2 (7 bases). Germline CDR1 and CDR2: SEHNR and FQNEAQ (reference sequence). CDR3 length: 14 amino acids. Trimming shortened V by 9 bases and J by 7 bases, and 19 bases separated the two germline ends. CDR3 coding DNA: TGTGCCAGTGGGGTCGCGGGGGCAAGGAATGAGCAGTTCTTC. Its protein product is CASGVAGARNEQFF.

The chain carries TRBV7-6 and TRBJ2-7; weak D call: TRBD1 (5 bases). V lost 3 bases, J lost 0 bases, and 18 bases lay in between. Germline-derived CDR1 and CDR2 are SGHVS and FNYEAQ. This CDR3 region has 17 residues. The CDR3 loop reads CASSFPAGPSHSYEQYF. DNA for the CDR3: TGTGCCAGCAGCTTTCCGGCAGGGCCCTCACACTCCTACGAGCAGTACTTC.

The chain is built from TRBV2 and TRBJ1-1, with TRBD1 as a possible D gene (5 bases). V was pared by 1 base and J by 0 bases, with 15 bases between. The CDR3 is made up of 17 amino acids. Germline CDR1 SNHLY, CDR2 FYNNEI. The CDR3 DNA reads TGTGCCAGCAGTGAAGAGGTTGGGGGGTACATGAACACTGAAGCTTTCTTT. It translates to CASSEEVGGYMNTEAFF.

This clone occurred once. J is TRBJ1-2 and V is TRBV29-1, with D perhaps matching TRBD1 (5 bases). CDR3 length equals 15 residues. Germline V gives CDR1 SQVTM, CDR2 ANQGSEA. V lost 4 bases to trimming and J lost 2 bases, with 17 bases between them. The CDR3 DNA reads TGCAGCGTTGGGGGCCGATCTGGGGCGAACTATGGCTACACCTTC. Protein sequence: CSVGGRSGANYGYTF.

The J gene is TRBJ2-5, the V gene TRBV5-5, with 15 bases matching TRBD2. The CDR3 runs 15 residues. The germline V gene encodes CDR1 SGHKS and CDR2 YYEKEE (reference sequence). Unmatched junction bases numbered 1, after V lost 4 bases and J lost 3 bases. CDR3 protein: CASSRTSGREETQYF. The CDR3 region has the DNA TGTGCCAGCAGCCGGACTAGCGGGAGGGAAGAGACCCAGTACTTC. Filled out from reference TRBV5-5 and TRBJ2-5, the complete variable domain reads DAGVTQSPTHLIKTRGQQVTLRCSPISGHKSVSWYQQVLGQGPQFIFQYYEKEERGRGNFPDRFSARQFPNYSSELNVNALLLGDSALYLCASSRTSGREETQYFGPGTRLLVL.

The rearrangement links TRBV29-1 to TRBJ1-1; perhaps TRBD1 as D (6 bases). V lost 6 bases and J lost 7, with 12 bases in between. Per germline, CDR1 SQVTM and CDR2 ANQGSEA. The length of the CDR3 is 11 residues. DNA for the CDR3: TGCAGCGTGCCCGGACAGCTTGAAGCTTTCTTT. Translation: CSVPGQLEAFF. Combining the CDR3 with reference TRBV29-1 and TRBJ1-1 gives the whole variable domain SAVISQKPSRDICQRGTSLTIQCQVDSQVTMMFWYRQQPGQSLTLIATANQGSEATYESGFVIDKFPISRPNLTFSTLTVSNMSPEDSSIYLCSVPGQLEAFFGQGTRLTVV.